What follows are 21 T cell receptor beta chains derived from one specimen sequenced in a study of spatial heterogeneity in lung cancer. MiXCR, applied by TCRdb to the 5' RACE reads, yields one record per CDR3 protein. The sample shows approximately 12,000 distinct CDR3 sequences, roughly 6.4% of them seen only once. Specified time point: sample taken at primary tumor resection. Unsorted tumor, nontumor lung tissue or cryopreserved PBMC supplied the whole RNA. The input for sequencing was normal lung tissue next to the tumor, taken at surgery. The origin of the receptors is a male donor with early-stage non-small cell lung cancer.

This clonotype was seen repeatedly, ten times or more. This beta chain is an off-target read within a library intended for alpha chains, so its frequency means little. The V and J genes are TRBV20-1 and TRBJ1-2; D uncertain. The CDR3 sequence is 12 residues long. Germline V CDR1 and CDR2: DFQATT, SNEGSKA (reference sequence). Trimming pared 5 bases from V and 5 bases from J, leaving 12 bases between. CDR3 DNA sequence: TGCAGTGCTGGCTTAGCAGGATATGGCTACACCTTC. Residues: CSAGLAGYGYTF.

This clonotype was seen at least ten times. This beta chain is an off-target read within a library intended for alpha chains, so its frequency means little. The rearrangement joins TRBV5-1 to TRBJ2-5; no clear D. CDR1 and CDR2 (germline): SGHRS, YFSETQ. V gave up 0 bases and J gave up 2 bases, with 11 bases separating them. The CDR3 extends over 15 amino acids. The CDR3: CASSLGDIGQETQYF. CDR3 coding DNA: TGCGCCAGCAGCTTGGGCGACATTGGACAAGAGACCCAGTACTTC.

This clonotype showed up just a few times. This beta chain was picked up by a library intended for alpha chains and is off target, so its count carries little meaning. This chain connects TRBV29-1 to TRBJ1-1, with unresolved D. V shed 4 bases and J shed 8 bases, with 11 bases lying between them. Germline assignment: CDR1 SQVTM and CDR2 ANQGSEA. The CDR3 covers 11 residues. DNA for the CDR3: TGCAGCGTTGCATCGGGAGGGGAAGCTTTCTTT. It is translated as CSVASGGEAFF. The whole variable domain, filled in from reference TRBV29-1 and TRBJ1-1, reads SAVISQKPSRDICQRGTSLTIQCQVDSQVTMMFWYRQQPGQSLTLIATANQGSEATYESGFVIDKFPISRPNLTFSTLTVSNMSPEDSSIYLCSVASGGEAFFGQGTRLTVV.

Concerning this clonotype: Being off target in a library aimed at alpha chains, this beta chain has a size of little meaning. This chain's CDR3 is CSVGDRGEKLFF. Here the CDR3 DNA reads TGCAGCGTTGGGGACAGGGGCGAAAAACTGTTTTTT. The chain couples TRBV29-1 to TRBJ1-4, with 10 bases fitting TRBD1. The germline gives CDR1 SQVTM, CDR2 ANQGSEA. Trimming took 4 bases from V and 8 from J; bases not matched to a gene: 1. The CDR3 totals 12 residues.

This clonotype has at least ten counts. A library prepared for alpha chains yielded this beta chain as an off-target read; its size is of little meaning. This chain connects TRBV11-3 to TRBJ1-4, with D perhaps matching TRBD1 (6 bases). Germline CDR1 and CDR2: SGHNT and YENEEA. V lost 5 bases and J 14 bases, leaving 15 bases between the germline ends. The CDR3 loop spans 12 amino acids. The CDR3 reads CASSTPKGGLFF. CDR3 sequence (DNA): TGTGCCAGCAGCACTCCGAAGGGGGGGCTGTTTTTT. The full variable domain, rest sourced from reference TRBV11-3 and TRBJ1-4, is EAGVVQSPRYKIIEKKQPVAFWCNPISGHNTLYWYLQNLGQGPELLIRYENEEAVDDSQLPKDRFSAERLKGVDSTLKIQPAELGDSAVYLCASSTPKGGLFFGSGTQLSVL.

This clonotype was counted many times. The library was built for alpha chains, so this beta chain is an off-target read and its size means little. The genes are TRBV28 and TRBJ2-6, with unresolved D. CDR1 and CDR2 from the germline V gene are MDHEN and SYDVKM. V lost 5 bases to trimming and J lost 0 bases, with 8 bases between them. The CDR3 loop spans 15 amino acids. CDR3 DNA sequence: TGTGCCAGCAGTGTTCAGAGCTCTGGGGCCAACGTCCTGACTTTC. Translating gives CASSVQSSGANVLTF.

By share, this clonotype ranks as medium-sized. Because the library targeted alpha chains, this beta chain is an off-target read whose size means little. The chain uses TRBV28 and TRBJ1-5, with no clear D. Trimming shortened V by 6 bases and J by 6 bases, and 9 bases separated the two germline ends. CDR1 and CDR2 from the germline V gene are MDHEN and SYDVKM. The CDR3 spans 12 residues. CDR3 DNA sequence: TGTGCCAGCAGGGTGGGTAGTCAGCCCCAGCATTTT. Translating it yields CASRVGSQPQHF.

This clonotype was counted many times. This beta chain came through as a stray read in a library set up for alpha chains, and its size says little. The V and J genes are TRBV18 and TRBJ2-3; D is unresolved. The CDR3 sequence is 14 residues long. Germline V lookup: CDR1 KGHSH, CDR2 LQKENI. Trimming removed 3 bases at V and 5 bases at J, with 12 bases between. The DNA for the CDR3 is TGTGCCAGCTCACCGGGTGGTGGTGGAGATACGCAGTATTTT. It yields the protein CASSPGGGGDTQYF.

Many counts were recorded for this clonotype. The library was built for alpha chains, so this beta chain is an off-target read and its size means little. The chain is built from TRBV7-9 and TRBJ2-3; D not resolved. CDR1 and CDR2 (germline): SEHNR, FQNEAQ (reference sequence). The CDR3 sequence is 15 residues long. The V end was cut by 0 bases, the J end by 9 bases, with 16 bases between. This CDR3 is CASSLAVLEKQTQYF. The CDR3 bases are TGTGCCAGCAGCTTAGCAGTCCTAGAAAAGCAAACGCAGTATTTT. Full variable domain (outside the CDR3, taken from reference TRBV7-9 and TRBJ2-3): DTGVSQNPRHKITKRGQNVTFRCDPISEHNRLYWYRQTLGQGPEFLTYFQNEAQLEKSRLLSDRFSAERPKGSFSTLEIQRTEQGDSAMYLCASSLAVLEKQTQYFGPGTRLTVL.

This clonotype rates as medium-sized. In a library made to pick up alpha chains, this beta chain is a stray read with a size that means little. This chain's CDR3 is CASSPGLVLAGTNTGELFF. In DNA, the CDR3 is TGCGCCAGCAGCCCGGGACTAGTACTAGCGGGGACGAACACCGGGGAGCTGTTTTTT. The V gene is TRBV5-1, the J gene TRBJ2-2; 10 bases are shared with TRBD2. The germline V gene has CDR1 SGHRS and CDR2 YFSETQ. Trimming took 4 bases from V and 0 from J; bases not matched to a gene: 12. CDR3 length equals 19 residues.

This clonotype was counted ten times or more. For a library built for alpha chains, this beta chain is a stray read; little rests on its size. The rearrangement joins TRBV30 to TRBJ1-1, with D hard to call. The CDR3 sequence is 13 residues long. Per the germline V gene, CDR1 is GTSNPN and CDR2 is SVGIG (reference sequence). V dropped 4 bases and J dropped 3 bases, with 12 bases sitting between them. The CDR3, as DNA: TGTGCCTGGAATTTCGTGGCAGACACTGAAGCTTTCTTT. It codes for CAWNFVADTEAFF.

The sample holds many counts of this clonotype. Found in a library prepared for alpha chains, this beta chain is an off-target read, and its abundance has little meaning. J is TRBJ1-2 and V is TRBV11-2; D not certain. This CDR3 region has 13 residues. Germline V gene sequence: CDR1 SGHAT, CDR2 FQNNGV. V lost 2 bases, J lost 3 bases, and 7 bases lay in between. This chain's CDR3 is CASSLSQDYGYTF. CDR3 DNA sequence: TGTGCCAGCAGCTTAAGCCAAGACTATGGCTACACCTTC.

This clonotype was counted at least ten times. Because the library targeted alpha chains, this beta chain is an off-target read whose size means little. V and J are TRBV27 and TRBJ2-2; no clear D. CDR1 and CDR2 (germline): MNHEY, SMNVEV (reference sequence). The CDR3 runs to 17 residues. Deletions cut 0 bases from V and 0 bases from J, with 11 bases between. The CDR3 sequence: CASSLSPENANTGELFF. DNA for the CDR3: TGTGCCAGCAGTTTATCGCCCGAAAACGCGAACACCGGGGAGCTGTTTTTT.

By its share, this clonotype is medium-sized. A library made for alpha chains picked up this beta chain off target, so its size means little. The gene calls are TRBV21-1 and TRBJ2-1; the table's D gene call, TRBD2, was not cross checked with the DNA. TRBV21-1 is noted as a pseudogene. The CDR3 sequence is 17 residues long. The CDR3: CASSPRLAGVSYNEQFF. The CDR3 nucleotides are TGTGCCAGCAGCCCCCGACTAGCGGGAGTTTCCTACAATGAGCAGTTCTTC.

This clonotype was recorded a few times. This beta chain is off target for a library built for alpha chains, so its abundance means little. This chain links TRBV7-2 with TRBJ1-4, with D possibly matching TRBD1 (6 bases). The CDR3 covers 15 residues. Trimming took 0 bases from V and 5 from J, leaving 10 bases between them. CDR1 is SGHTA and CDR2 is FQGNSA in the germline V gene. The CDR3 protein is CASSLAGGSNEKLFF. CDR3 nucleotides: TGTGCCAGCAGCTTAGCCGGGGGCTCCAATGAAAAACTGTTTTTT.

This clonotype was counted many times. This beta chain is an off-target read within a library intended for alpha chains, so its frequency means little. V is TRBV5-5 and J is TRBJ2-7; 9 bases align to TRBD1. Per germline, CDR1 SGHKS and CDR2 YYEKEE (reference sequence). V was pared by 5 bases and J by 1 base, with 7 bases of the junction left unmatched. The CDR3 is made up of 15 amino acids. CDR3 protein: CASRSGTGPSYEQYF. CDR3 DNA sequence: TGTGCCAGCAGATCCGGGACAGGGCCATCCTACGAGCAGTACTTC.

This clonotype showed up just a few times. Found in a library prepared for alpha chains, this beta chain is an off-target read, and its abundance has little meaning. The gene calls are TRBV4-2 and TRBJ2-4; 7 bases are shared with TRBD2. This CDR3 is built from 16 residues. Germline-derived CDR1 and CDR2 are LGHNA and YNFKEQ. J lost 8 bases, V lost 3 bases, and 13 bases had no gene match. This chain's CDR3 is CASSQGEGTRGDIQYF. The CDR3 DNA is TGTGCCAGCAGCCAGGGGGAGGGGACGAGGGGAGACATTCAGTACTTC.

This clonotype was counted ten times or more. A much more abundant neighbour one base away suggests this may be a read error. The conserved final phenylalanine or tryptophan is absent from the CDR3, which likely points to a read error. Because the CDR3's place on the DNA is in doubt, the DNA is left out and the CDR3 is given as listed by TCRdb. Found in a library prepared for alpha chains, this beta chain is an off-target read, and its abundance has little meaning. This rearrangement joins TRBV7-6 to TRBJ1-1; TRBD1, the table's D call, was not compared with the DNA. The V gene's germline CDR1 is SGHVS and CDR2 FNYEAQ. A total of 15 residues make up the CDR3, ends included. The CDR3 loop is CASSLGTGTGDKVFL.

This clonotype was detected many times. Little can be read into the size of this beta chain, an off-target read in a library designed for alpha chains. J is TRBJ1-5 and V is TRBV20-1; TRBD1 agrees at 7 bases. The CDR3 is 14 amino acids. Germline values: CDR1 DFQATT, CDR2 SNEGSKA (reference sequence). The V and J ends lost 1 base and 7 bases, in that order; junction bases with no gene match: 7. CDR3 nucleotide sequence: TGCAGTGCTAGAGTTACAGGGGATCGCCAGCCCCAGCATTTT. As protein: CSARVTGDRQPQHF.

This clonotype was seen many times. This beta chain is a stray read from a library made for alpha chains; its abundance is not meaningful. This chain connects TRBV2 to TRBJ1-2; TRBD1 agrees at 9 bases. CDR1 SNHLY and CDR2 FYNNEI come from the germline V gene. The CDR3 contains 12 residues. The V and J ends lost 8 bases and 8 bases, in that order; junction bases with no gene match: 6. The chain's CDR3 is CASGQGLRGYTF. In DNA, the CDR3 is TGTGCCAGCGGACAGGGGTTAAGAGGCTACACCTTC.

At least ten counts were recorded for this clonotype. The library was prepared for alpha chains; this beta chain is a stray read, so its frequency means little. The chain recombines TRBV12-3 or TRBV12-4 with TRBJ1-6, with D perhaps TRBD1 (6 bases). V lost 2 bases and J lost 7, with 12 bases in between. This CDR3 is built from 15 residues. The CDR3 region is CASSLSRGANSPLHF. CDR3 DNA sequence: TGTGCCAGCAGTTTAAGTCGGGGGGCGAATTCACCCCTCCACTTT.